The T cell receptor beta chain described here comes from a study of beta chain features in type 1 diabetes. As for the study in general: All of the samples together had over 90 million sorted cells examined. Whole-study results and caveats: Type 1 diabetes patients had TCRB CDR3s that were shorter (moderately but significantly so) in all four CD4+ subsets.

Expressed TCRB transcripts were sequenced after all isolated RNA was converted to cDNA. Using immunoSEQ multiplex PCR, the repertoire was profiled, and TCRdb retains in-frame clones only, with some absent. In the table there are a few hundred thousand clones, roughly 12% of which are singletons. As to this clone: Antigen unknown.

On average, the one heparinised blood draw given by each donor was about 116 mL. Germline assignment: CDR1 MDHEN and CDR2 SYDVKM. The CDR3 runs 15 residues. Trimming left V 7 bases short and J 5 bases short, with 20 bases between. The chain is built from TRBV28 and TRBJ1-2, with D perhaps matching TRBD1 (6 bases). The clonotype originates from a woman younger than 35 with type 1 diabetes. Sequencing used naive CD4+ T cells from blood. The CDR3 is CASTLGDISSYGYTF. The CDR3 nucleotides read TGTGCCAGCACTCTAGGGGACATAAGCAGTTATGGCTACACCTTC.